Each of the 17 T cell receptor beta chains below was sequenced from the same sample in a study of long-term antiretroviral therapy in people with HIV. The assay used was immunoSEQ (version v3.0), run at survey level. Clones were read by immunoSEQ multiplex PCR, and TCRdb kept only the in-frame ones, dropping some. The sample consists of 21,000 or so clones, approximately 87% of them appearing once. The sequencing used unsorted PBMCs, collected approximately 2.5 years after starting antiretroviral therapy. The receptors originated from a woman aged 45 to 65 with HIV.

The rearrangement joins TRBV19 to TRBJ2-5; the D is unclear. The CDR3 covers 13 residues. Germline V gene sequence: CDR1 LNHDA, CDR2 SQIVND (reference sequence). Trimming removed 3 bases from V and 5 bases from J, with 10 bases in between. CDR3 region: CASSIQARETQYF. CDR3 coding DNA: TGTGCCAGTAGTATCCAGGCGAGGGAGACCCAGTACTTC.

The CDR3 sequence: CASVSGWGETQYF. DNA for the CDR3: TGTGCCAGCGTGTCAGGTTGGGGGGAGACCCAGTACTTC. The chain is built from TRBV25-1 and TRBJ2-5; D assignment may be TRBD1 or TRBD2 (5 bases each). Trimming shortened V by 8 bases and J by 5 bases, and 15 bases separated the two germline ends. Germline CDR1 and CDR2: MGHDK and SYGVNS. The CDR3 totals 13 residues.

The J gene is TRBJ1-4, the V gene TRBV2; D is unclear. CDR3 length: 17 residues. The germline gives CDR1 SNHLY, CDR2 FYNNEI. With 3 bases removed from V and 2 bases from J, the gap between germline ends came to 16 bases. The CDR3 sequence is CASSESGQRRTNEKLFF. In nucleotides, the CDR3 is TGTGCCAGCAGTGAGAGTGGGCAGAGGCGGACTAATGAAAAACTGTTTTTT.

The rearrangement joins TRBV7-2 to TRBJ2-7; D uncertain. Germline CDR1 reads SGHTA; CDR2 reads FQGNSA. Trimming left V 1 base short and J 9 bases short, with 13 bases between. This CDR3 spans 13 amino acids. CDR3 protein: CASSLDTYLGQYF. The CDR3, as DNA: TGTGCCAGCAGCTTAGACACCTATCTGGGGCAGTACTTC.

In DNA, the CDR3 is TGTGCCAGCAGTTTAAAGGGTACACAGCCCCAGCATTTT. This sequence encodes CASSLKGTQPQHF. This sequence joins TRBV27 and TRBJ1-5; the D is unclear. This CDR3 is built from 13 residues. The V gene lost 2 bases and the J gene lost 7 bases, with 9 bases spanning the gap. CDR1 is MNHEY, CDR2 SMNVEV, per germline (reference sequence).

J is TRBJ1-3 and V is TRBV7-2; D is ambiguous. Germline values: CDR1 SGHTA, CDR2 FQGNSA. Trimming cost V 0 bases and J 0 bases, with 3 bases left between them. CDR3 length: 14 amino acids. In nucleotides, the CDR3 is TGTGCCAGCAGCTTAGCTCTCTCTGGAAACACCATATATTTT. It is translated as CASSLALSGNTIYF.

The gene calls are TRBV6-1 and TRBJ1-1; 8 bases match TRBD1. Germline values: CDR1 MNHNS, CDR2 SASEGT. Losses at the gene ends were 8 bases for V and 0 bases for J; bases not matched to a gene: 8. This CDR3 spans 15 amino acids. CDR3 DNA sequence: TGTGCCAGCTCACCCGACAGGGGATTGAACACTGAAGCTTTCTTT. This gives the protein CASSPDRGLNTEAFF.

This clone was seen only once. The V gene is TRBV7-8, the J gene TRBJ2-7; 8 positions agree with TRBD2. Losses at the gene ends were 5 bases for V and 0 bases for J; bases not matched to a gene: 6. The V gene's germline CDR1 is SGHVS and CDR2 FQNEAQ. The CDR3 loop spans 15 amino acids. Here the CDR3 DNA reads TGTGCCAGCAGCGGCGCCGGGACTAGCTCCTACGAGCAGTACTTC. Translating gives CASSGAGTSSYEQYF.

The chain uses TRBV27 and TRBJ2-7; TRBD1 or TRBD2 may be the D gene (5 bases each). The CDR3 runs 15 residues. The germline V and J ends were trimmed by 6 bases and 1 base, with 16 bases remaining between them. Germline assignment: CDR1 MNHEY and CDR2 SMNVEV (reference sequence). CDR3 DNA: TGTGCCAGCAGCTCCCTACCGGGACGGTCCTACGAGCAGTACTTC. Amino acid sequence: CASSSLPGRSYEQYF.

The DNA for the CDR3 is TGTGCCAGCAGCGACGCCGGGGCTAGCTCTAATGAGCAGTTCTTC. This sequence encodes CASSDAGASSNEQFF. This chain links TRBV9 with TRBJ2-1; D is perhaps TRBD1 or TRBD2 (5 bases each). From germline, CDR1 is SGDLS and CDR2 YYNGEE. This CDR3 is built from 15 residues. V lost 3 bases to trimming and J lost 7 bases, with 17 bases between them.

The chain has TRBV5-1 and TRBJ2-7, with 10 bases fitting TRBD2. Germline CDR1 SGHRS, CDR2 YFSETQ. The trim removed 0 bases at V and 7 bases at J, leaving 13 bases unmatched. This CDR3 region has 17 residues. CDR3 sequence reads: CASSLAVGLAVAGEQYF. CDR3 nucleotide sequence: TGCGCCAGCAGCTTGGCGGTAGGACTAGCGGTCGCCGGGGAGCAGTACTTC.

The V gene is TRBV9, the J gene TRBJ2-2, with D maybe TRBD2 (5 bases). The CDR3 has 14 amino acids. In germline, CDR1 is SGDLS, CDR2 YYNGEE. The V and J ends lost 0 bases and 6 bases respectively, with 9 bases between them. CDR3 residues: CASSVAGRAGELFF. The CDR3 region has the DNA TGTGCCAGCAGCGTAGCGGGAAGGGCCGGGGAGCTGTTTTTT.

The CDR3 here is CASSSQLVVTGELFF. The CDR3 DNA sequence: TGTGCCAGCAGTTCCCAACTCGTCGTCACCGGGGAGCTGTTTTTT. The chain combines TRBV28 with TRBJ2-2; D is undetermined. From germline, CDR1 is MDHEN and CDR2 SYDVKM. The CDR3 loop spans 15 amino acids. The V and J ends lost 4 bases and 4 bases respectively, with 13 bases between them.

Here the CDR3 reads CSVQFSGNTIYF. The CDR3 DNA follows: TGCAGCGTTCAATTCTCTGGAAACACCATATATTTT. The V call is TRBV29-1, the J call TRBJ1-3; D gene ambiguous. The CDR3 extends over 12 amino acids. The ends were cut back, 5 bases at V and 0 bases at J, with 5 bases in the middle. The germline gives CDR1 SQVTM, CDR2 ANQGSEA.

V usage is TRBV27 and J usage is TRBJ2-1; 9 positions agree with TRBD2. The V gene end was trimmed by 3 bases and the J gene end by 7 bases; junction bases not matched to a gene: 4. Germline V gene lookup returns CDR1 MNHEY and CDR2 SMNVEV (reference sequence). The CDR3 consists of 14 residues. This CDR3 is CASSFGAGGNEQFF. The CDR3 bases are TGTGCCAGCAGTTTTGGAGCGGGAGGAAATGAGCAGTTCTTC.

The CDR3 DNA sequence: TGTGCCAGCCGGGACAGCCTTGACTATGGCTACACCTTC. Translation: CASRDSLDYGYTF. This chain connects TRBV7-9 to TRBJ1-2, with TRBD1 matching 7 bases. The V and J ends lost 8 bases and 3 bases, in that order; junction bases with no gene match: 6. CDR3 length: 13 residues. Germline V gene data show CDR1 as SEHNR and CDR2 as FQNEAQ (reference sequence).

The V call is TRBV15, the J call TRBJ2-5; maybe TRBD2 (5 bases). The germline CDR1 and CDR2 sequences are LNHNV and YYDKDF (reference sequence). V lost 5 bases and J 4 bases, leaving 14 bases between the germline ends. The CDR3 consists of 14 residues. The CDR3 sequence is CATSPLRGSETQYF. The CDR3, as DNA: TGTGCCACCAGCCCCTTGAGAGGGTCAGAGACCCAGTACTTC.